These 6 T cell receptor beta chains were sequenced from one sample in a study of regulatory T cells. Amplification used 52 TRBV primers and 13 TRBJ primers. Only in-frame clones appear in the TCRdb table, and some are missing; sequencing was by immunoSEQ multiplex PCR. The sample has tens of thousands of clones; over 75% are singletons. These receptors have no identified antigens. Study outcomes and limitations: Hydrophobic residues at CDR3 positions 6 and 7 were enriched in conventional CD4+ T cells of CD3G-deficient patients.

The sequenced sample was conventional CD4+ T cells sorted from blood. The receptors come from a child aged 5-17 years with CD3G deficiency.

In nucleotides, the CDR3 is TGTGCCAGCAGTACGGCGGCCTCGTCCAACTATGGCTACACCTTC. Translating it yields CASSTAASSNYGYTF. The V and J genes are TRBV6-1 and TRBJ1-2; D is unclear. This CDR3 contains 15 residues. The ends were cut back, 5 bases at V and 2 bases at J, with 15 bases in the middle. The germline gives CDR1 MNHNS, CDR2 SASEGT.

The chain recombines TRBV11-2 with TRBJ2-7, with a possible D match to TRBD2 (5 bases). This CDR3 is 15 amino acids long. The V gene lost 0 bases and the J gene lost 5 bases, with 14 bases spanning the gap. CDR1 is SGHAT, CDR2 FQNNGV, per germline. The CDR3: CASSLDRLASHEQYF. As DNA, the CDR3 is TGTGCCAGCAGCTTAGATCGGCTAGCTTCCCACGAGCAGTACTTC. Full variable domain (remainder filled in from reference TRBV11-2 and TRBJ2-7): EAGVAQSPRYKIIEKRQSVAFWCNPISGHATLYWYQQILGQGPKLLIQFQNNGVVDDSQLPKDRFSAERLKGVDSTLKIQPAKLEDSAVYLCASSLDRLASHEQYFGPGTRLTVT.

The V and J genes are TRBV27 and TRBJ2-3; possible D gene TRBD2, 6 bases. The CDR3 has 14 amino acids. V was shortened by 5 bases and J by 0 bases, with 9 bases between the two germline ends. Germline values: CDR1 MNHEY, CDR2 SMNVEV (reference sequence). In nucleotides, the CDR3 is TGTGCCAGCAGTCTAGCGCATAGCACAGATACGCAGTATTTT. Translation gives CASSLAHSTDTQYF.

This chain links TRBV7-9 with TRBJ2-5; 9 bases match TRBD1. V dropped 5 bases and J dropped 4; count of bases not matched to a gene: 8. CDR3 length: 15 residues. Germline V gene lookup returns CDR1 SEHNR and CDR2 FQNEAQ (reference sequence). In nucleotides, the CDR3 is TGTGCCAGCAGCCCCGGACAGGGGTTTGGAGAGACCCAGTACTTC. It is translated as CASSPGQGFGETQYF.

This chain links TRBV28 with TRBJ2-7; 14 bases line up with TRBD2. The ends lost 8 bases at V and 7 bases at J; junction bases unmatched: 10. Germline loops: CDR1 MDHEN, CDR2 SYDVKM. The CDR3 runs 15 residues. CDR3 in amino acids: CASQPGLAGVREQYF. CDR3 coding DNA: TGTGCCAGCCAACCGGGACTAGCGGGAGTGCGGGAGCAGTACTTC.

This chain connects TRBV5-1 to TRBJ2-7, with TRBD1 matching 8 bases. CDR3 length: 14 amino acids. J was trimmed by 5 bases and V by 3 bases; bases with no gene match: 7. The germline gives CDR1 SGHRS, CDR2 YFSETQ. The CDR3 region is CASSYGQGSNEQYF. CDR3 in DNA: TGCGCCAGCAGCTATGGACAGGGATCGAACGAGCAGTACTTC.